The 10 T cell receptor beta chains in this list originate from one sample, sequenced in a study of blood T cell repertoires in COVID-19. Repertoires were generated with immunoSEQ multiplex PCR, while TCRdb's copy carries only in-frame clones and drops some. Of approximately 350,000 clones in the sample, roughly nine tenths were seen once. The sample consisted of PBMCs or T cells enriched from blood (not recorded which). These receptors came from a man aged 18 to 30 who had recovered from COVID-19.

CDR3 sequence: CASSSPTGSGNTIYF. In nucleotides, the CDR3 is TGTGCCAGCAGTTCCCCGACAGGCTCTGGAAACACCATATATTTT. This sequence joins TRBV6-5 and TRBJ1-3; D possibly corresponds to TRBD1 (6 bases). The CDR3 runs to 15 residues. Germline V CDR1 and CDR2: MNHEY, SVGAGI. V shed 4 bases and J shed 0 bases, with 10 bases lying between them.

This clone has more than one count but fewer than ten. J is TRBJ1-2 and V is TRBV7-6; TRBD1 matches at 12 bases. The CDR3 contains 16 residues. The germline V gene has CDR1 SGHVS and CDR2 FNYEAQ. Germline trimming cut 3 bases from V and 4 bases from J; bases unmatched to any gene: 6. CDR3 bases: TGTGCCAGCAGCTTTGGGACAGGGGGCGAAATCTATGGCTACACCTTC. It specifies CASSFGTGGEIYGYTF.

This clone was picked up one time. The chain couples TRBV2 to TRBJ2-7, with 14 bases aligning to TRBD2. V gave up 5 bases and J gave up 4 bases; unmatched junction bases: 10. The length of the CDR3 is 17 residues. Per the germline V gene, CDR1 is SNHLY and CDR2 is FYNNEI. CDR3 in amino acids: CASSSPGTSGSSYEQYF. Written as DNA, the CDR3 is TGTGCCAGCAGTAGCCCCGGGACTAGCGGGAGTTCGTACGAGCAGTACTTC.

This clone has just a few counts. The V and J genes are TRBV12-3 or TRBV12-4 and TRBJ1-1, with D tentatively TRBD1 (5 bases). V lost 7 bases to trimming and J lost 3 bases, with 12 bases between them. This CDR3 has 13 residues. CDR3 bases: TGTGCCAGCACCTTCGGGGGGGACACTGAAGCTTTCTTT. Protein: CASTFGGDTEAFF.

The V and J genes are TRBV7-9 and TRBJ1-2, with D maybe TRBD1 (6 bases). Germline V CDR1 and CDR2: SEHNR, FQNEAQ (reference sequence). Trimming shortened V by 2 bases and J by 4 bases, and 11 bases separated the two germline ends. The CDR3 runs to 14 residues. The CDR3 loop reads CASSLQQGSYGYTF. The CDR3 region has the DNA TGTGCCAGCAGCTTACAACAGGGTAGCTATGGCTACACCTTC.

The chain uses TRBV2 and TRBJ2-5; 8 bases agree with TRBD2. CDR1 and CDR2 (germline): SNHLY, FYNNEI. J was trimmed by 4 bases and V by 4 bases; bases with no gene match: 5. CDR3 length equals 14 residues. The CDR3 DNA is TGTGCCAGCAGTGCCCGGGGGGGCGGAGAGACCCAGTACTTC. Its protein product is CASSARGGGETQYF.

In nucleotides, the CDR3 is TGTGCCAGCAGGAGGGCGGGAGATTATGGCTACACCTTC. Its protein is CASRRAGDYGYTF. V and J are TRBV6-5 and TRBJ1-2; D gene uncertain. The CDR3 has 13 amino acids. The V end lost 6 bases, the J end lost 5 bases, and 13 bases lay between the germline ends. The germline V gene encodes CDR1 MNHEY and CDR2 SVGAGI.

J is TRBJ1-4 and V is TRBV29-1; maybe TRBD1 (6 bases). Germline CDR1 and CDR2: SQVTM and ANQGSEA. The CDR3 runs 13 residues. Trimming cost V 0 bases and J 8 bases, with 10 bases left between them. CDR3 sequence: CSVEEQGGEKLFF. The CDR3 bases are TGCAGCGTTGAAGAACAGGGCGGCGAAAAACTGTTTTTT.

This clone was recorded only once. J is TRBJ1-2 and V is TRBV14; no clear D. Germline V CDR1 and CDR2: SGHDN, FVKESK. V was cut by 4 bases and J by 3 bases, with 12 bases left in between. The CDR3 consists of 14 residues. This CDR3 is CASSLRRGDYGYTF. The DNA for the CDR3 is TGTGCCAGCAGCCTCAGGCGGGGAGACTATGGCTACACCTTC.

CDR3 amino acids: CASVGLETQYF. The CDR3, as DNA: TGTGCCAGCGTGGGCTTGGAGACCCAGTACTTC. V and J are TRBV7-9 and TRBJ2-5; D is undetermined. The ends were cut back, 8 bases at V and 5 bases at J, with 9 bases in the middle. CDR1 and CDR2 (germline): SEHNR, FQNEAQ (reference sequence). The CDR3 extends over 11 amino acids.